This entry lists 19 T cell receptor beta chains sequenced from one sample in a study of blood T cell repertoires in COVID-19. Repertoires were generated with immunoSEQ multiplex PCR, while TCRdb's copy carries only in-frame clones and drops some. The data hold approximately 190,000 clones, with around 84% observed a single time. The sequencing input was peripheral blood. These receptors all stem from a human donor in a cohort sampled during active COVID-19.

This clone showed up just once. The rearrangement joins TRBV10-3 to TRBJ2-3; 7 bases map to TRBD2. V dropped 10 bases and J dropped 5; count of bases not matched to a gene: 12. The CDR3 is 14 amino acids. Germline V gene sequence: CDR1 ENHRY, CDR2 SYGVKD. CDR3 bases: TGTGCCACCAGGGTCTCGGGGGGACTAGATACGCAGTATTTT. This gives the protein CATRVSGGLDTQYF.

The chain has TRBV3-1 (or the pseudogene TRBV3-2) and TRBJ2-1; no clear D. The germline CDR1 and CDR2 sequences are LGHDT and YNNKEL (reference sequence). Trimming stripped 0 bases from V and 13 bases from J, with 10 bases between. CDR3 length equals 12 residues. The DNA of the CDR3 is TGTGCCAGCAGCCAAGATGCGGTGAACCAGTTCTTC. Its translation is CASSQDAVNQFF.

This sequence joins TRBV2 and TRBJ1-1; D is unclear. Germline V CDR1 and CDR2: SNHLY, FYNNEI. This CDR3 spans 17 amino acids. Trimming took 0 bases from V and 0 from J, leaving 14 bases between them. The CDR3 loop is CASSEAVFAGMNTEAFF. DNA for the CDR3: TGTGCCAGCAGTGAAGCCGTCTTTGCGGGGATGAACACTGAAGCTTTCTTT. Supplemented by reference TRBV2 and TRBJ1-1, the full variable domain reads EPEVTQTPSHQVTQMGQEVILRCVPISNHLYFYWYRQILGQKVEFLVSFYNNEISEKSEIFDDQFSVERPDGSNFTLKIRSTKLEDSAMYFCASSEAVFAGMNTEAFFGQGTRLTVV.

V usage is TRBV6-6 and J usage is TRBJ1-4; TRBD1 matches at 7 bases. The CDR3 has 15 residues. CDR1 and CDR2 from the germline V gene are MNHNY and SVGAGI (reference sequence). The trim removed 2 bases at V and 3 bases at J, leaving 3 bases unmatched. CDR3 nucleotide sequence: TGTGCCAGCAGTTACCGCACAGGGGCTAATGAAAAACTGTTTTTT. Translation: CASSYRTGANEKLFF.

The chain carries TRBV5-1 and TRBJ1-1, with unresolved D. CDR1 SGHRS and CDR2 YFSETQ come from the germline V gene. The CDR3 sequence is 15 residues long. The ends were cut back, 3 bases at V and 5 bases at J, with 17 bases in the middle. CDR3 in amino acids: CASSSGRGPWTEAFF. The CDR3 DNA reads TGCGCCAGCAGCTCAGGCCGCGGGCCGTGGACTGAAGCTTTCTTT.

The J gene is TRBJ2-5, the V gene TRBV19; 7 nucleotides align to TRBD2. Germline loops: CDR1 LNHDA, CDR2 SQIVND (reference sequence). V lost 3 bases, J lost 7 bases, and 8 bases stayed unmatched. This CDR3 has 14 residues. CDR3 sequence reads: CASSMGGFRGTQYF. In DNA form, the CDR3 reads TGTGCCAGTAGTATGGGGGGGTTCAGAGGGACCCAGTACTTC.

This chain joins TRBV18 and TRBJ2-5; D possibly corresponds to TRBD1 (6 bases). The CDR3 runs 15 residues. Trimming took off 3 bases at V and 3 bases at J, with 14 bases between the two ends. Germline CDR1 reads KGHSH; CDR2 reads LQKENI. CDR3 DNA sequence: TGTGCCAGCTCACCCAGGGGATCGGCGGAAGAGACCCAGTACTTC. Its protein is CASSPRGSAEETQYF.

The CDR3 nucleotides are TGTGCCTGGAGGACAGGGGCAGATACGCAGTATTTT. Residues: CAWRTGADTQYF. This chain joins TRBV30 and TRBJ2-3, with TRBD1 identical over 8 bases. Germline V gene sequence: CDR1 GTSNPN, CDR2 SVGIG (reference sequence). The ends lost 3 bases at V and 4 bases at J; junction bases unmatched: 0. This CDR3 comprises 12 residues.

The CDR3 is CASGLPSGVWGDGYTF. The CDR3 DNA is TGTGCCAGCGGCCTCCCTTCAGGGGTTTGGGGTGATGGCTACACCTTC. J is TRBJ1-2 and V is TRBV11-2, with TRBD1 as a possible D gene (6 bases). This CDR3 is built from 16 residues. Between the trimmed V and J ends, which lost 8 bases and 6 bases, there was a span of 25 bases. Germline CDR1 SGHAT, CDR2 FQNNGV.

The chain combines TRBV6-6 with TRBJ2-3; tentative D call: TRBD1 (5 bases). CDR1 and CDR2 from the germline V gene are MNHNY and SVGAGI (reference sequence). There are 14 residues in the CDR3. Trimming removed 2 bases at V and 11 bases at J, with 17 bases between. The CDR3: CASSYQKDPQGQYF. In nucleotides, the CDR3 is TGTGCCAGCAGTTACCAAAAGGACCCGCAGGGGCAGTATTTT.

The chain uses TRBV12-3 or TRBV12-4 and TRBJ1-2, with D perhaps TRBD1 (5 bases). Trimming stripped 5 bases from V and 5 bases from J, with 12 bases between. The CDR3 covers 13 residues. CDR3 nucleotides: TGTGCCAGCAGTGAGACCTCAGGGTATGGCTACACCTTC. This codes for CASSETSGYGYTF.

V gene TRBV9 combines with J gene TRBJ2-6; D is possibly TRBD1 (5 bases). This CDR3 has 16 residues. Trimming shortened V by 2 bases and J by 3 bases, and 12 bases separated the two germline ends. CDR1 and CDR2 from the germline V gene are SGDLS and YYNGEE. The CDR3, as DNA: TGTGCCAGCAGCGTCGGACCAGGGCTTGGGGCCAACGTCCTGACTTTC. Translated: CASSVGPGLGANVLTF.

The chain uses TRBV14 and TRBJ1-2, with a tentative D call TRBD1 (6 bases). Between the trimmed V and J ends, which lost 4 bases and 7 bases, there was a span of 22 bases. This CDR3 comprises 16 residues. Germline V gene lookup returns CDR1 SGHDN and CDR2 FVKESK. The CDR3 DNA sequence: TGTGCCAGCAGCCGCTTTGGGGGCCGAGGTGGTGGTGGCTACACCTTC. Residues: CASSRFGGRGGGGYTF.

This sequence joins TRBV5-1 and TRBJ2-1; TRBD2 matches 8 bases. CDR1 is SGHRS, CDR2 YFSETQ, per germline. The CDR3 spans 15 residues. Trimming cost V 4 bases and J 2 bases; bases outside gene matches: 5. The CDR3 sequence is CASSTPGGTYNEQFF. CDR3 bases: TGCGCCAGCAGCACCCCGGGGGGGACCTACAATGAGCAGTTCTTC.

This chain uses TRBV15 with TRBJ1-2; D is unresolved. The CDR3 is 14 amino acids. The V and J ends lost 0 bases and 1 base respectively, with 6 bases between them. In germline, CDR1 is LNHNV, CDR2 YYDKDF (reference sequence). The CDR3 sequence: CATSRDRLNYGYTF. The CDR3 DNA reads TGTGCCACCAGCAGAGATCGTCTTAACTATGGCTACACCTTC.

This chain joins TRBV6-2 or TRBV6-3 and TRBJ1-5; 7 bases map to TRBD1. Germline assignment: CDR1 MNHEY and CDR2 SVGEGT. This CDR3 has 16 residues. V trimming: 6 bases; J trimming: 2 bases; junction bases outside the gene matches: 10. CDR3 sequence (DNA): TGTGCCAGCAGCGGCCGGGACAGAATACGCAATCAGCCCCAGCATTTT. Its protein is CASSGRDRIRNQPQHF.

The rearrangement links TRBV6-1 to TRBJ1-5, with 12 positions matching TRBD1. Germline V gene data show CDR1 as MNHNS and CDR2 as SASEGT. V was pared by 0 bases and J by 6 bases, with 9 bases of the junction left unmatched. This CDR3 is built from 18 residues. The CDR3 sequence: CASSEAFLGQGAAQPQHF. The CDR3 DNA reads TGTGCCAGCAGTGAAGCGTTTTTGGGACAGGGGGCGGCTCAGCCCCAGCATTTT.

The sample holds one count of this clone. The chain recombines TRBV2 with TRBJ2-3, with 7 bases aligning to TRBD2. The CDR3 extends over 18 amino acids. Germline V CDR1 and CDR2: SNHLY, FYNNEI. Trimming removed 0 bases from V and 0 bases from J; junction bases left unmatched: 9. The CDR3 loop is CASSEALTAGVSTDTQYF. CDR3 bases: TGTGCCAGCAGTGAAGCGCTTACCGCGGGGGTTAGCACAGATACGCAGTATTTT.

This clone occurred a few times. The chain uses TRBV5-8 and TRBJ2-7; D possibly corresponds to TRBD2 (5 bases). Per germline, CDR1 SGHTS and CDR2 YDEGEE. The V end was cut by 4 bases, the J end by 6 bases, with 14 bases between. This CDR3 region has 13 residues. The CDR3 coding sequence is TGTGCCAGCAGCACCGGACTGGCCCGCGAGCAGTACTTC. It codes for CASSTGLAREQYF.